This TCR beta chain was captured by sequencing in a study of Ad26.COV2.S vaccination and SARS-CoV-2 variants. Study-wide background: The donor participated in the COV1001 trial, in its Ad26.COV2.S arm. Each vaccinee took Ad26.COV2.S intramuscularly, once or twice 56 days apart.

Study observations and caveats: Across vaccine and placebo recipients, the breadth of non-spike TCRs was similar.

Assay used: immunoSEQ multiplex PCR; TCRdb lists only in-frame clones, some missing. The table has roughly 700,000 clones, 89% seen once. CDR3 length: 14 amino acids. Germline CDR1 and CDR2: SGHRS and YFSETQ. The ends were cut back, 0 bases at V and 1 base at J, with 5 bases in the middle. As concerns this clone: Its antigen is currently unknown.

The treatment here: roughly 18 received Ad26.COV2.S at low or high dose, single or two shots; about 5 received placebo; per-sample allocation not given. All samples were drawn on day 63, counting from the first vaccine or placebo injection. The sequences come from peripheral blood, collected in a trial of Ad26.COV2.S vaccine versus placebo. This sequence originates from a person between 18 and 59 years old who received the Ad26.COV2.S COVID-19 vaccine or a placebo. The V gene is TRBV5-1, the J gene TRBJ2-1, with D hard to call. The CDR3 region is CASSLGESYNEQFF. CDR3 DNA: TGCGCCAGCAGCTTGGGGGAATCCTACAATGAGCAGTTCTTC.